This is a list of T cell receptor beta chains from one sample in a study of Ad26.COV2.S vaccination and SARS-CoV-2 variants. The table came from immunoSEQ multiplex PCR; TCRdb's copy has only in-frame clones and leaves some out. The sample holds about 480,000 clones, around nine tenths seen once. Material: peripheral blood, obtained in a trial of Ad26.COV2.S vaccine versus placebo. The receptors here all came from a person aged 18-60 years who received the Ad26.COV2.S COVID-19 vaccine or a placebo. Each CDR3 is given with its conserved first and last residue. Fields, in order: CDR3 DNA, CDR3 protein, clone size, V gene, D gene, J gene. The D gene is left open where the match is weak. Some rows have no size entry. The others give once, few or many, or a class for an expanded clone.

CDR3 DNA: TGCGCCAGCAGCCTATGGACTAGCGGACCTAATGAGCAGTTCTTC
CDR3 protein: CASSLWTSGPNEQFF
clone size: once
V gene: TRBV5-1
D gene: TRBD2
J gene: TRBJ2-1

CDR3 DNA: TGTGCCAGCTCCCCCTTCGTGCTAGGGGACACCGGGGAGCTGTTTTTT
CDR3 protein: CASSPFVLGDTGELFF
clone size: once
V gene: TRBV18
D gene: -
J gene: TRBJ2-2

CDR3 DNA: TGTGCCAGCAGCTTAAGGGTACTCCCCCGTCAGCCCCAGCATTTT
CDR3 protein: CASSLRVLPRQPQHF
clone size: -
V gene: TRBV7-2
D gene: -
J gene: TRBJ1-5

CDR3 DNA: TGTGCCAGCAGAGTTAATGGGGGACTAGCGGGAGGGGGAGAGACCCAGTACTTC
CDR3 protein: CASRVNGGLAGGGETQYF
clone size: -
V gene: TRBV28
D gene: TRBD2
J gene: TRBJ2-5

CDR3 DNA: TGCGCCAGCAGCCAAGATTGGATAGGCCGAGCCGTTAACGGGGAGCTGTTTTTT
CDR3 protein: CASSQDWIGRAVNGELFF
clone size: -
V gene: TRBV4-3
D gene: -
J gene: TRBJ2-2

CDR3 DNA: TGTGCCAGCACCCTCGGTAATCAGCCCCAGCATTTT
CDR3 protein: CASTLGNQPQHF
clone size: -
V gene: TRBV2
D gene: -
J gene: TRBJ1-5

CDR3 DNA: TGTGCCAGCAGTCCGCTAGCGGGAGGCTACGAGCAGTACTTC
CDR3 protein: CASSPLAGGYEQYF
clone size: -
V gene: TRBV6-5
D gene: TRBD2
J gene: TRBJ2-7

CDR3 DNA: TGTGCCACCAGCAGAGATGCCGTAGGCGGCGGAGAGCAGTTCTTC
CDR3 protein: CATSRDAVGGGEQFF
clone size: -
V gene: TRBV15
D gene: -
J gene: TRBJ2-1

CDR3 DNA: TGTGCCAGCAGTTACTCGGGACAGGGCTCCGGGGAGCTGTTTTTT
CDR3 protein: CASSYSGQGSGELFF
clone size: -
V gene: TRBV6-5
D gene: TRBD1
J gene: TRBJ2-2

CDR3 DNA: TGTGCCATCAGTCCTGCGGCAGCCCGGGGGGCAGAAGCTTTCTTT
CDR3 protein: CAISPAAARGAEAFF
clone size: -
V gene: TRBV10-3
D gene: -
J gene: TRBJ1-1

CDR3 DNA: TGTGCCAGCAAACAGGGTGGCAATCAGCCCCAGCATTTT
CDR3 protein: CASKQGGNQPQHF
clone size: -
V gene: TRBV27
D gene: -
J gene: TRBJ1-5

CDR3 DNA: TGTGCCAGTAGCCCCCCGGGGATCGGAATCTATGGCTACACCTTC
CDR3 protein: CASSPPGIGIYGYTF
clone size: -
V gene: TRBV19
D gene: -
J gene: TRBJ1-2